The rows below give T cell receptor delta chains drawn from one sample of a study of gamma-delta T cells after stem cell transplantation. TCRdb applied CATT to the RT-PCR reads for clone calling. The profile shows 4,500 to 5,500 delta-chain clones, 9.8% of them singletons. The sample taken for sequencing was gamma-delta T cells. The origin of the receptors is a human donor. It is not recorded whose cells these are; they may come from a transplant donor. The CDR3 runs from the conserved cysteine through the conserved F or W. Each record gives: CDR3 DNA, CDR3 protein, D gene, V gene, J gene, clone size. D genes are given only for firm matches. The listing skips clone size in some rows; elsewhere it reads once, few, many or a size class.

DNA: TGTGCCTGTGACCCACTGGGGGGATACACCGATAAACTCATCTTT
CDR3: CACDPLGGYTDKLIF
D: TRDD3
V: TRDV2
J: TRDJ1
size: -

DNA: TGTGCCTGCGACGGGCTACTGGGGGATACTGCCACCTGGGGCACCCGACAGATGTTTTTC
CDR3: CACDGLLGDTATWGTRQMFF
D: TRDD3
V: TRDV2
J: TRDJ3
size: -

DNA: TGTGCCTGTGACACTGTGCTGGGGGATACAAGGGCAGCACAACTCTTCTTT
CDR3: CACDTVLGDTRAAQLFF
D: TRDD3
V: TRDV2
J: TRDJ2
size: -

DNA: TGTGCCTGTGACACCGCCACTGGGGGATACGCTCAAACCTGGGACACCCGACAGATGTTTTTC
CDR3: CACDTATGGYAQTWDTRQMFF
D: TRDD3
V: TRDV2
J: TRDJ3
size: medium-sized

DNA: TGTGCCTGTGACACACTCACCTCCACCGATAAACTCATCTTT
CDR3: CACDTLTSTDKLIF
D: -
V: TRDV2
J: TRDJ1
size: medium-sized

DNA: TGTGCCTGTGACGGCCTTCCTCTTACTGGGGGATACAAGACCGATAAACTCATCTTT
CDR3: CACDGLPLTGGYKTDKLIF
D: TRDD3
V: TRDV2
J: TRDJ1
size: large

DNA: TGTGCCTGTGACACCATCGGAACTTTCGACACCGATAAACGCATCTTT
CDR3: CACDTIGTFDTDKRIF
D: -
V: TRDV2
J: TRDJ1
size: -

DNA: TGTGCCTGTGACACCGCTACTGGGGGTTCCAGCTCCTGGGACACCCGACAGATGTTTTTC
CDR3: CACDTATGGSSSWDTRQMFF
D: TRDD3
V: TRDV2
J: TRDJ3
size: -

DNA: TGTGCCTGTGACGTCCTACGCGGGGGAAACGGGACCGATAAACTCATCTTT
CDR3: CACDVLRGGNGTDKLIF
D: -
V: TRDV2
J: TRDJ1
size: medium-sized

DNA: TGTGCCTGTGACACCGTCCTTCCTACGGGGGATATAACCAACTATAACACCGATAAACTCATCTTT
CDR3: CACDTVLPTGDITNYNTDKLIF
D: -
V: TRDV2
J: TRDJ1
size: medium-sized

DNA: TGTGCCTGTGACACCGTACAACTGGGGGATACTCTGGTAACCGATAAACTCATCTTT
CDR3: CACDTVQLGDTLVTDKLIF
D: TRDD3
V: TRDV2
J: TRDJ1
size: medium-sized

DNA: TGTGCCTGTGACAACTTACTGGGGGATAACGACGCCGATAAACTCATCTTT
CDR3: CACDNLLGDNDADKLIF
D: TRDD3
V: TRDV2
J: TRDJ1
size: few

DNA: TGTGCCTGTGACGTGGGGGCCCATAGGGACGATAAACTCATCTTT
CDR3: CACDVGAHRDDKLIF
D: -
V: TRDV2
J: TRDJ1
size: -

DNA: TGTGCTCTTGGGGAACTTACTTCTACTGGGGGATACTTTCACACCGATAAACTCATCTTT
CDR3: CALGELTSTGGYFHTDKLIF
D: TRDD3
V: TRDV1
J: TRDJ1
size: few

DNA: TGTGCCTGTGACCCGTTAAGGGGGGATACGCCTGAAGAATTGGATAAACTCATCTTT
CDR3: CACDPLRGDTPEELDKLIF
D: TRDD3
V: TRDV2
J: TRDJ1
size: -

DNA: TGTGCCTGTGACACCGGGGGCCTCGTTCTACTGGGGGATACGCCGGTAGCTAACACCGATAAACTCATCTTT
CDR3: CACDTGGLVLLGDTPVANTDKLIF
D: TRDD3
V: TRDV2
J: TRDJ1
size: few

DNA: TGTGCCTGTGACCCATTACTCGGGGGATACGGTAAACTCATCTTT
CDR3: CACDPLLGGYGKLIF
D: TRDD3
V: TRDV2
J: TRDJ1
size: few

DNA: TGTGCCTATGACGGACTGGGGGATACGCGGGAGGTCGATAAACTCATCTTT
CDR3: CAYDGLGDTREVDKLIF
D: TRDD3
V: TRDV2
J: TRDJ1
size: -

DNA: TGTGCAGCAAGCGGCTTTCAGGGCAAACACCTAACTGGGGGACCACTGTACACCGATAAACTCATCTTT
CDR3: CAASGFQGKHLTGGPLYTDKLIF
D: TRDD3
V: TRAV29/DV5
J: TRDJ1
size: -

DNA: TGTGCCTGTGACACCGTGTCTTCTGGGCTCAGTACTGGGGGATTGTACACCGATAAACTCATCTTT
CDR3: CACDTVSSGLSTGGLYTDKLIF
D: TRDD3
V: TRDV2
J: TRDJ1
size: medium-sized

DNA: TGTGCCTGTGACACGTTGGTACTGGGGGATACGGGGAGCACCGATAAACTCATCTTT
CDR3: CACDTLVLGDTGSTDKLIF
D: TRDD3
V: TRDV2
J: TRDJ1
size: few

DNA: TGTGCCTGTGACACCGTACTGGGGGATACGGTTTCCTGTGACACCCGACCGATGTTTTTC
CDR3: CACDTVLGDTVSCDTRPMFF
D: TRDD3
V: TRDV2
J: TRDJ3
size: few

DNA: TGTGCCTGTGACAGCATCGAGGGCGAAGGGGGCGATAAACTCATCTTT
CDR3: CACDSIEGEGGDKLIF
D: -
V: TRDV2
J: TRDJ1
size: few

DNA: TGTGCCTGTGACACCAACCTGGGGGTCTGGGACACCCGACAGATGTTTTTC
CDR3: CACDTNLGVWDTRQMFF
D: TRDD3
V: TRDV2
J: TRDJ3
size: few

DNA: TGTGCCTGTGACACCGTAATGGGGGATACGCGATACACCGATAAACTCATCTTT
CDR3: CACDTVMGDTRYTDKLIF
D: TRDD3
V: TRDV2
J: TRDJ1
size: few

DNA: TGTGCCTGTGACACCGTGGGGCCCTCCCCTGCCGATAAACTCATCTTT
CDR3: CACDTVGPSPADKLIF
D: -
V: TRDV2
J: TRDJ1
size: few

DNA: TGTGCCTGTGACAACAGGCGGGGGATCCCGTACACCGATAAACTCATCTTT
CDR3: CACDNRRGIPYTDKLIF
D: TRDD3
V: TRDV2
J: TRDJ1
size: few

DNA: TGTGCCTGTGACAGCGTACTGGGGGATACACGAAACACCGATAAACTCATCTTT
CDR3: CACDSVLGDTRNTDKLIF
D: TRDD3
V: TRDV2
J: TRDJ1
size: medium-sized

DNA: TGTGCCTGTGACACCCTACCGATTCATGGGGGATCCAACCTGACCGATAAACTCATCTTT
CDR3: CACDTLPIHGGSNLTDKLIF
D: TRDD3
V: TRDV2
J: TRDJ1
size: medium-sized

DNA: TGTGCTCTTGGGGAACACCACTGGGGGACACAGACTTTGACAGCACAACTCTTCTTT
CDR3: CALGEHHWGTQTLTAQLFF
D: TRDD3
V: TRDV1
J: TRDJ2
size: few

DNA: TGTGCCTGTGACACCGTGGCGGGGGGATACGCGCAACTCATCTTT
CDR3: CACDTVAGGYAQLIF
D: TRDD3
V: TRDV2
J: TRDJ1
size: -

DNA: TGTGCCTGTGATCAAGTGGGGGATACGAGCTACACCGATAAACTCATCTTT
CDR3: CACDQVGDTSYTDKLIF
D: TRDD3
V: TRDV2
J: TRDJ1
size: large

DNA: TGTGCCTGTGACACCATCGCTGGGGGATACGACCGATACACCGATAAACTCATCTTT
CDR3: CACDTIAGGYDRYTDKLIF
D: TRDD3
V: TRDV2
J: TRDJ1
size: medium-sized

DNA: TGTGCCTCCCGAAAAATGAAGTGGGGGATTTCGCTCTTCTTT
CDR3: CASRKMKWGISLFF
D: TRDD3
V: TRDV3
J: TRDJ2
size: -

DNA: TGTGCTCTTGGGGACACCGAGGGGTCGGGAATGTCCGATAAACTCATCTTT
CDR3: CALGDTEGSGMSDKLIF
D: -
V: TRDV1
J: TRDJ1
size: -

DNA: TGTGCCTGTGACACCGCGGGTACTGGGGGTTACTCCTGGGACACCCGACAGATGTTTTTC
CDR3: CACDTAGTGGYSWDTRQMFF
D: TRDD3
V: TRDV2
J: TRDJ3
size: -

DNA: TGTGCCTGTGAGCGACTTCCTACGGGAAGGGGTGAAAAACCGAAGGAGGGGACCGATAAACTCATCTTT
CDR3: CACERLPTGRGEKPKEGTDKLIF
D: TRDD2
V: TRDV2
J: TRDJ1
size: few

DNA: TGTGCCTGTGACCTGTTGGGGTCCCGGGATAAACTCATCTTT
CDR3: CACDLLGSRDKLIF
D: -
V: TRDV2
J: TRDJ1
size: few

DNA: TGTGCCTGTGACAATATCGGGGCTGGGTCCGATAAACTCATCTTT
CDR3: CACDNIGAGSDKLIF
D: -
V: TRDV2
J: TRDJ1
size: medium-sized

DNA: TGTGCCTGTGACACCGTTCGTACTGGGGGACCAGACACCGATAAACTCATCTTT
CDR3: CACDTVRTGGPDTDKLIF
D: TRDD3
V: TRDV2
J: TRDJ1
size: -

DNA: TGTGCCTGTGACTCGATACTGGGGGATCCAAAAAGCTCCTGGGACACCCGACAGATGTTTTTC
CDR3: CACDSILGDPKSSWDTRQMFF
D: TRDD3
V: TRDV2
J: TRDJ3
size: -

DNA: TGTGCCTGTGACCCCATTCCCGAAATTCTGGGGGATACAAAACTCATCTTT
CDR3: CACDPIPEILGDTKLIF
D: TRDD3
V: TRDV2
J: TRDJ1
size: few

DNA: TGTGCCTGTGCCCTTTTGGGGGATACGGAGACCGATAAACTCATCTTT
CDR3: CACALLGDTETDKLIF
D: TRDD3
V: TRDV2
J: TRDJ1
size: -

DNA: TGTGCCTGTGACACCGTTTTTGGGGGATCATACACCGATAAACTCATCTTT
CDR3: CACDTVFGGSYTDKLIF
D: TRDD3
V: TRDV2
J: TRDJ1
size: few

DNA: TGTGCCTGTGACGCCATTTCTTCTGGGGGATACGTGAACACCGATAAACTCATCTTT
CDR3: CACDAISSGGYVNTDKLIF
D: TRDD3
V: TRDV2
J: TRDJ1
size: few

DNA: TGTGCCTGTGACACCGTCGGAGGTCTGGGGGTCACCGATAAACTCATCTTT
CDR3: CACDTVGGLGVTDKLIF
D: TRDD3
V: TRDV2
J: TRDJ1
size: -